Below are 8 T cell receptor beta chains sequenced from a single sample in a study of blood T cell repertoires in COVID-19. This table comes from immunoSEQ multiplex PCR, and its TCRdb copy is limited to in-frame clones, with some not included. The sample records about 260,000 clones, 86% being singletons. The sequenced material came from PBMCs or T cells enriched from blood (not recorded which). The receptors here all came from a woman in her forties or fifties who had recovered from COVID-19.

The genes are TRBV6-5 and TRBJ1-1; D call uncertain. V was clipped by 1 base and J by 8 bases, with 14 bases between them. The CDR3 sequence is 14 residues long. Per the germline V gene, CDR1 is MNHEY and CDR2 is SVGAGI. CDR3 sequence: CASSYFYPGSEAFF. Here the CDR3 DNA reads TGTGCCAGCAGTTACTTTTATCCCGGGTCGGAAGCTTTCTTT.

As regards this clone: One end of the junction does not line up with germline, which may come from a read error. J is TRBJ1-1 and V is TRBV7-9; D call uncertain. The CDR3 extends over 17 amino acids. Germline CDR1 and CDR2: SEHNR and FQNEAQ (reference sequence). CDR3 sequence (DNA): TGTGCCAGCACCTTAGGTTACGGGGTTAGGGTGAGCACTGAAGCTTTCTTT. Amino acids: CASTLGYGVRVSTEAFF.

The count of this clone is one. The chain recombines TRBV3-1 (or the pseudogene TRBV3-2) with TRBJ1-1, with 7 nucleotides matching TRBD1. CDR1 and CDR2 (germline): LGHDT, YNNKEL (reference sequence). J lost 1 base, V lost 5 bases, and 4 bases had no gene match. The CDR3 loop spans 14 amino acids. For the CDR3, the DNA is TGTGCCAGCAGCACCCGGACAGGGAACACTGAAGCTTTCTTT. It is translated as CASSTRTGNTEAFF.

This chain links TRBV19 with TRBJ2-7; the match to TRBD1 covers 8 bases. Germline values: CDR1 LNHDA, CDR2 SQIVND (reference sequence). Trimming took 4 bases from V and 3 from J; bases not matched to a gene: 11. CDR3 length equals 16 residues. CDR3 amino acids: CASSTRQGTGLYEQYF. Here the CDR3 DNA reads TGTGCCAGTAGTACCCGTCAGGGGACAGGACTCTACGAGCAGTACTTC.

The chain is built from TRBV4-1 and TRBJ2-3; 10 bases match TRBD1. V lost 2 bases to trimming and J lost 3 bases; unmatched junction nucleotides: 2. Germline loops: CDR1 MGHRA, CDR2 YSYEKL. This CDR3 comprises 15 residues. CDR3 sequence reads: CASSQTDRGTDTQYF. The CDR3, as DNA: TGCGCCAGCAGCCAAACGGACAGGGGGACAGATACGCAGTATTTT.

This clone is categorized as medium-sized (0.01 to 0.1%). This chain uses TRBV25-1 with TRBJ2-2, with D possibly being TRBD1 (6 bases). This CDR3 comprises 15 residues. Germline loops: CDR1 MGHDK, CDR2 SYGVNS. Trimming took 3 bases from V and 5 from J, leaving 13 bases between them. The CDR3 loop is CASSDAHRDTGELFF. DNA for the CDR3: TGTGCCAGCAGTGACGCTCACAGGGATACCGGGGAGCTGTTTTTT.

V is TRBV30 and J is TRBJ1-2; D is unresolved. V dropped 0 bases and J dropped 3 bases, with 11 bases sitting between them. Germline CDR1 GTSNPN, CDR2 SVGIG (reference sequence). The CDR3 length is 14 residues. In nucleotides, the CDR3 is TGTGCCTGGAGTGTACTATCGGGATACTATGGCTACACCTTC. This gives the protein CAWSVLSGYYGYTF.

The chain employs TRBV5-6 and TRBJ2-1; the D gene is possibly TRBD2 (6 bases). The germline V gene has CDR1 SGHDT and CDR2 YYEEEE. The CDR3 runs to 14 residues. V dropped 4 bases and J dropped 12 bases, with 20 bases sitting between them. This CDR3 reads CASSLGTALGVQFF. The CDR3 bases are TGTGCCAGCAGCCTAGGGACTGCCCTCGGGGTGCAGTTCTTC.